Presented here are 21 T cell receptor beta chains from one specimen sequenced in a study of cytomegalovirus exposure and HLA in healthy donors. Amplification used 60 Vbeta primers and 13 Jbeta primers. Libraries were prepared by immunoSEQ multiplex PCR; TCRdb keeps only in-frame clonotypes and omits some of them. The sample has 75,000 to 90,000 clones, more than 60% seen once. Sequencing was done on a sample of PBMCs. All receptors derive from a male donor in good health and CMV-seropositive.

The chain links TRBV4-1 to TRBJ1-1; weak D call: TRBD1 (6 bases). V was cut by 0 bases and J by 1 base, with 12 bases left in between. This CDR3 has 16 residues. CDR1 MGHRA and CDR2 YSYEKL come from the germline V gene. The CDR3 bases are TGCGCCAGCAGCCAAGATCACCGGACAGCGAACACTGAAGCTTTCTTT. It is translated as CASSQDHRTANTEAFF.

The chain is built from TRBV6-6 and TRBJ1-3, with TRBD1 identical over 9 bases. CDR1 MNHNY and CDR2 SVGAGI come from the germline V gene (reference sequence). This CDR3 region has 15 residues. J was trimmed by 4 bases and V by 4 bases; bases with no gene match: 5. CDR3 in DNA: TGTGCCAGCAGTTCCGGACAGGGGCGGGGAAACACCATATATTTT. This encodes CASSSGQGRGNTIYF.

V gene TRBV5-1 combines with J gene TRBJ1-1; 8 nucleotides agree with TRBD1. Unmatched junction bases numbered 5, after V lost 3 bases and J lost 1 base. This CDR3 has 15 amino acids. Germline CDR1 is SGHRS and CDR2 is YFSETQ. The CDR3, as DNA: TGCGCCAGCAGCTACCGCGGGACAGGGAACACTGAAGCTTTCTTT. Translating it yields CASSYRGTGNTEAFF.

The chain couples TRBV7-8 to TRBJ1-4; no clear D gene. Germline V CDR1 and CDR2: SGHVS, FQNEAQ. This CDR3 spans 13 amino acids. V lost 8 bases and J 8 bases, leaving 15 bases between the germline ends. The CDR3 sequence is CASFLRYPEKLFF. The CDR3 region has the DNA TGTGCCAGCTTCCTTCGGTATCCGGAAAAACTGTTTTTT.

This chain links TRBV30 with TRBJ1-2; a weak D match, TRBD1 (6 bases). CDR1 and CDR2 from the germline V gene are GTSNPN and SVGIG (reference sequence). Trimming pared 7 bases from V and 4 bases from J, leaving 10 bases between. The CDR3 sequence is 11 residues long. CDR3 protein: CASTTGYGYTF. The CDR3 nucleotides are TGTGCCTCCACGACAGGCTATGGCTACACCTTC.

The chain carries TRBV30 and TRBJ2-3; D remains unclear. This CDR3 has 14 amino acids. The V end lost 2 bases, the J end lost 1 base, and 10 bases lay between the germline ends. CDR1 and CDR2 from the germline V gene are GTSNPN and SVGIG (reference sequence). The CDR3 DNA reads TGTGCCTGGAGTACTGCCTCGGGCACAGATACGCAGTATTTT. Translated, it gives CAWSTASGTDTQYF.

The rearrangement joins TRBV9 to TRBJ2-2; TRBD2 matches at 11 bases. CDR1 is SGDLS, CDR2 YYNGEE, per germline. The length of the CDR3 is 16 residues. After removal of 3 bases from V and 8 bases from J, the junction contained 9 bases not matched to a gene. The chain's CDR3 is CASSDATSGGRGELFF. Here the CDR3 DNA reads TGTGCCAGCAGCGACGCCACTAGCGGGGGTAGGGGGGAGCTGTTTTTT.

This chain's CDR3 is CATSRGLAGAPSSYEQYF. The CDR3 nucleotides read TGTGCCACCAGCAGAGGACTAGCGGGAGCCCCTAGCTCCTACGAGCAGTACTTC. The chain recombines TRBV15 with TRBJ2-7; 12 bases match TRBD2. There are 18 residues in the CDR3. Germline V gene sequence: CDR1 LNHNV, CDR2 YYDKDF (reference sequence). V lost 1 base and J lost 0; bases outside the gene matches: 7.

The chain links TRBV28 to TRBJ2-7, with TRBD2 matching over 11 bases. Per the germline V gene, CDR1 is MDHEN and CDR2 is SYDVKM. The V segment lost 10 bases and the J segment 6 bases; nucleotides outside the gene matches: 8. This CDR3 spans 13 amino acids. CDR3 coding DNA: TGTGCCATTTTAGCGGGAGGGCCGGGCGAGCAGTACTTC. Translated: CAILAGGPGEQYF. Combining the CDR3 with reference TRBV28 and TRBJ2-7 gives the whole variable domain DVKVTQSSRYLVKRTGEKVFLECVQDMDHENMFWYRQDPGLGLRLIYFSYDVKMKEKGDIPEGYSVSREKKERFSLILESASTNQTSMYLCAILAGGPGEQYFGPGTRLTVT.

The chain joins TRBV7-3 to TRBJ2-3; D perhaps matches TRBD2 (6 bases). V dropped 1 base and J dropped 2 bases, with 10 bases sitting between them. The CDR3 runs to 15 residues. In germline, CDR1 is SGHTA, CDR2 FQGTGA. CDR3 nucleotide sequence: TGTGCCAGCAGCTTAAAGCGCGGGGACACAGATACGCAGTATTTT. It translates to CASSLKRGDTDTQYF.

The chain is built from TRBV4-1 and TRBJ2-2, with D perhaps matching TRBD2 (5 bases). Per germline, CDR1 MGHRA and CDR2 YSYEKL. This CDR3 has 15 amino acids. V lost 1 base, J lost 5 bases, and 11 bases lay in between. As DNA, the CDR3 is TGCGCCAGCAGCCAAGCGGGAACCTTTACCGGGGAGCTGTTTTTT. Translated, it gives CASSQAGTFTGELFF.

The V gene is TRBV27, the J gene TRBJ1-5; 8 bases map to TRBD1. The CDR3 covers 15 residues. Germline V gene sequence: CDR1 MNHEY, CDR2 SMNVEV (reference sequence). V trimming: 5 bases; J trimming: 7 bases; junction bases outside the gene matches: 10. In DNA form, the CDR3 reads TGTGCCAGCAGTCCCGGACAGGGTAGTAACCAGCCCCAGCATTTT. This gives the protein CASSPGQGSNQPQHF.

The chain recombines TRBV5-1 with TRBJ2-5; TRBD2 matches 9 bases. Germline V gives CDR1 SGHRS, CDR2 YFSETQ. This CDR3 spans 14 amino acids. V dropped 5 bases and J dropped 5; count of bases not matched to a gene: 7. CDR3 region: CASRTAGGGETQYF. In DNA form, the CDR3 reads TGCGCCAGCAGGACAGCGGGAGGAGGGGAGACCCAGTACTTC.

The rearrangement joins TRBV5-4 to TRBJ1-4; perhaps TRBD1 as D (6 bases). Trimming took 6 bases from V and 1 from J, leaving 19 bases between them. Germline V gene data show CDR1 as SGHNT and CDR2 as YYREEE (reference sequence). This CDR3 has 17 residues. The chain's CDR3 is CASICTSGAETNEKLFF. The CDR3 DNA reads TGTGCCAGCATTTGTACCTCAGGGGCAGAAACTAATGAAAAACTGTTTTTT.

The J gene is TRBJ2-2, the V gene TRBV13; 11 nucleotides match TRBD1. This CDR3 is built from 15 residues. Germline CDR1 and CDR2: PRHDT and FYEKMQ (reference sequence). V shed 6 bases and J 7 bases; nucleotides not matched to a gene: 7. For the CDR3, the DNA is TGTGCCAGCAGGAGGACAGGGGGCAAGATCGGGGAGCTGTTTTTT. Its protein is CASRRTGGKIGELFF.

This rearrangement joins TRBV7-9 to TRBJ2-3; D gene unclear. The CDR3 sequence is 15 residues long. V gave up 0 bases and J gave up 0 bases, with 7 bases separating them. CDR1 is SEHNR and CDR2 is FQNEAQ in the germline V gene (reference sequence). The CDR3 protein is CASSLAPLSTDTQYF. The CDR3 nucleotides are TGTGCCAGCAGCTTAGCCCCTTTGAGCACAGATACGCAGTATTTT.

The CDR3 DNA reads TGTGCCAGCACAAAGGGGGTCCAAGAGACCCAGTACTTC. Translating it yields CASTKGVQETQYF. The V and J genes are TRBV25-1 and TRBJ2-5; D might be TRBD1 (6 bases). Trimming cost V 7 bases and J 1 base, with 10 bases left between them. The V gene's germline CDR1 is MGHDK and CDR2 SYGVNS. CDR3 size: 13 residues.

The V gene is TRBV10-2, the J gene TRBJ1-2, with TRBD1 matching 7 bases. V lost 4 bases to trimming and J lost 4 bases; unmatched junction nucleotides: 6. Germline values: CDR1 WSHSY, CDR2 SAAADI. This CDR3 comprises 14 residues. DNA for the CDR3: TGCGCCAGCAGTGCGACAGGGTTACCCTATGGCTACACCTTC. This translates into CASSATGLPYGYTF.

This clone was counted a few times. The rearrangement links TRBV7-2 to TRBJ1-5; no definite D call. Germline V gives CDR1 SGHTA, CDR2 FQGNSA. The CDR3 has 13 amino acids. The germline V and J ends were trimmed by 2 bases and 5 bases, with 7 bases remaining between them. CDR3 loop: CASSLHTDQPQHF. The DNA of the CDR3 is TGTGCCAGCAGCTTACACACAGATCAGCCCCAGCATTTT.

V is TRBV19 and J is TRBJ2-7; tentative D call: TRBD2 (6 bases). The germline gives CDR1 LNHDA, CDR2 SQIVND (reference sequence). This CDR3 has 16 residues. Trimming stripped 4 bases from V and 3 bases from J, with 19 bases between. The CDR3 loop reads CASSSFGGRLSYEQYF. In nucleotides, the CDR3 is TGTGCCAGTAGTAGTTTTGGAGGGAGGCTCAGCTACGAGCAGTACTTC. The full variable domain, its missing parts supplied by reference TRBV19 and TRBJ2-7, is DGGITQSPKYLFRKEGQNVTLSCEQNLNHDAMYWYRQDPGQGLRLIYYSQIVNDFQKGDIAEGYSVSREKKESFPLTVTSAQKNPTAFYLCASSSFGGRLSYEQYFGPGTRLTVT.

The chain joins TRBV25-1 to TRBJ1-6, with D perhaps matching TRBD1 (5 bases). Per germline, CDR1 MGHDK and CDR2 SYGVNS. The CDR3 runs 15 residues. Trimming removed 3 bases at V and 0 bases at J, with 6 bases between. CDR3 amino acids: CASSEGGSYNSPLHF. Here the CDR3 DNA reads TGTGCCAGCAGTGAGGGGGGCTCCTATAATTCACCCCTCCACTTT.